The present T cell receptor beta chain was sequenced within a study of blood T cell repertoires in COVID-19 (dated by TCRdb to the early 2020s). About the study as a whole: Samples from collaborators originated in the United States, Italy and Spain and spanned both the acute and convalescent phases of COVID-19. The material from the prospective study consisted of cDNA or gDNA derived from T cells, B-cell-depleted T cells, or PBMCs. Deeply sampled blood TCRbeta repertoires from subjects exposed to, actively infected with, or recovered from COVID-19 were included in the dataset. The repertoires were made available in a free public database intended to serve as a resource for research on the immune response to SARS-CoV-2. The samples were drawn from the first 160 participants of the ongoing ImmuneRACE study and from 950 to 1,500 subjects provided by 6 global collaborators. A de-identified subject ID, COVID-19 status, age in years and sex were almost always included in the sample metadata. HLA class I and class II types, where available, came from metadata supplied by the sample provider rather than from assay-based typing. The investigation overall reported the following: How much clinical and demographic metadata was included differed by source and by participant, and the metadata was provided uncurated.

One collaborating source in Seattle enrolled patients while the patients were actively infected and followed the patients over time throughout the course of disease. Each collaborating institution followed its own protocols to collect whole blood in K2EDTA tubes. Collaborator samples were shipped for TCRbeta analysis as frozen whole blood, isolated PBMCs, or DNA extracted from either sample type. As concerns this clone: The target of this receptor is not known. Base qualities are not at hand, and no much larger clone is one base apart.

The germline V gene (reference sequence) gives CDR1 as LNHDA and CDR2 as SQIVND. The CDR3 holds 15 amino acids from the cysteine to the phenylalanine. The sequence is cut down to CDR3 DNA, 45 bases in frame from base 1. For this chain, trimming is 7 bases at the V end and 2 bases at the J end, and the number of junction bases without a gene match is 9. TCRbeta CDR3 regions were amplified from genomic DNA using the immunoSEQ Assay, a bias-controlled multiplex PCR. In the authors' own workflow: Within the assay, amplification of reference gene primers was used to estimate how many nucleated cells each sample contained. To quantify the absolute abundance of each unique TCRbeta CDR3 rearrangement, sequence reads were collapsed and filtered. For each sample, productive Simpson clonality was calculated by taking the square root of Simpson's diversity index across productive rearrangements. Imported from immuneACCESS, the table was reduced by TCRdb to in-frame sequences with V and J called. These copies leave out some clones; in studies compared against another copy, an unresolved V gene accounts for under half, and the cause of the remainder is not known. V and J calls plus clone size are reproduced from that table; the DNA served to infer D and trimming. Here the sample has about 190,000 clones; approximately 85% occur a single time. 6.5% to 7.5% of the sample is taken by the ten largest.

This TCR came from a man older than 75 with COVID-19, enrolled during active disease. The sequence joins TRBV19 to TRBJ1-2; the junction holds 8 bases that match TRBD1. The specimen sequenced was peripheral blood. This receptor carries the CDR3 CASNPDRGWNYGYTF. The nucleotide sequence is TGTGCCAGTAACCCTGACAGGGGATGGAACTATGGCTACACCTTC.